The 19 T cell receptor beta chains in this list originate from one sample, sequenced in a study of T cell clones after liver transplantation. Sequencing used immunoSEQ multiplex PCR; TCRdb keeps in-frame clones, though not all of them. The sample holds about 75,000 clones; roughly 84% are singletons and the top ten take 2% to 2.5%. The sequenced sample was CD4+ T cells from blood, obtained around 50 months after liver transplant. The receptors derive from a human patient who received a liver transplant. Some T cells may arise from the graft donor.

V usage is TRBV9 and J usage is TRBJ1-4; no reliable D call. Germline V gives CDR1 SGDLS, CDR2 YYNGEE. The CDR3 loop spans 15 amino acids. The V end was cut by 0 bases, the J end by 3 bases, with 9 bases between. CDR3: CASSVEVGANEKLFF. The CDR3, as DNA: TGTGCCAGCAGCGTAGAAGTCGGGGCTAATGAAAAACTGTTTTTT. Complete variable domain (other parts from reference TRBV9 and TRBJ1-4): DSGVTQTPKHLITATGQRVTLRCSPRSGDLSVYWYQQSLDQGLQFLIQYYNGEERAKGNILERFSAQQFPDLHSELNLSSLELGDSALYFCASSVEVGANEKLFFGSGTQLSVL.

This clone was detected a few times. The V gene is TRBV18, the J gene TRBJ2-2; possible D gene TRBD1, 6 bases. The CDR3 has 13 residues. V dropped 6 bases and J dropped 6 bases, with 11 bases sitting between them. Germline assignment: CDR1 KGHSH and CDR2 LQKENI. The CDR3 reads CASSRNRAGELFF. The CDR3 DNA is TGTGCCAGCTCGCGGAACAGGGCCGGGGAGCTGTTTTTT.

CDR3 sequence reads: CASSQNNRDRGGGYTF. The CDR3 bases are TGTGCCAGCAGCCAAAACAACCGGGACAGGGGAGGTGGCTACACCTTC. This chain joins TRBV4-2 and TRBJ1-2; 10 bases line up with TRBD1. The CDR3 sequence is 16 residues long. CDR1 and CDR2 from the germline V gene are LGHNA and YNFKEQ. With V trimmed by 2 bases and J by 7 bases, 10 bases remained unmatched.

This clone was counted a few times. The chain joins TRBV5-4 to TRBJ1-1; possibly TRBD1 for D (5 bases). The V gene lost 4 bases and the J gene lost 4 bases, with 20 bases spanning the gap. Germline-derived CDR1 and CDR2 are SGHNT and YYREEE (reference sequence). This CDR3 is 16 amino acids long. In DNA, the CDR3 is TGTGCCAGCAGCCCCGATCCTCAGGGTATAGGCACTGAAGCTTTCTTT. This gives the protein CASSPDPQGIGTEAFF. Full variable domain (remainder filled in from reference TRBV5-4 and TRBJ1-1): ETGVTQSPTHLIKTRGQQVTLRCSSQSGHNTVSWYQQALGQGPQFIFQYYREEENGRGNFPPRFSGLQFPNYSSELNVNALELDDSALYLCASSPDPQGIGTEAFFGQGTRLTVV.

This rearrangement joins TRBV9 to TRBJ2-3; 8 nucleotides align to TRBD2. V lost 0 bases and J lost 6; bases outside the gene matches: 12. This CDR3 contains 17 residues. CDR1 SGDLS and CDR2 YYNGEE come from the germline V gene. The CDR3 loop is CASSVATGTRFSDTQYF. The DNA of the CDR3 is TGTGCCAGCAGCGTAGCTACGGGGACTAGATTCTCGGATACGCAGTATTTT.

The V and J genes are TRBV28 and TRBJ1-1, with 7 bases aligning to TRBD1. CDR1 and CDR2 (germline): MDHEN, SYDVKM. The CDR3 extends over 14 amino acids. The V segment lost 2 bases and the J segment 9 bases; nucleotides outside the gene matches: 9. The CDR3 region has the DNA TGTGCCAGCAGTTTAGGGCAGGGGGACTTCCAAGCTTTCTTT. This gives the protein CASSLGQGDFQAFF.

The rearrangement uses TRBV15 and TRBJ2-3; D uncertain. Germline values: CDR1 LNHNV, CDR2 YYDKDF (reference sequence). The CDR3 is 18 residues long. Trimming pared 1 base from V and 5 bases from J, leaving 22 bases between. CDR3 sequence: CATSRGLSRTNFGDTQYF. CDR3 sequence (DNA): TGTGCCACCAGCAGAGGATTATCACGGACCAATTTCGGAGATACGCAGTATTTT. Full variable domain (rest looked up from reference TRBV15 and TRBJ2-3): DAMVIQNPRYQVTQFGKPVTLSCSQTLNHNVMYWYQQKSSQAPKLLFHYYDKDFNNEADTPDNFQSRRPNTSFCFLDIRSPGLGDTAMYLCATSRGLSRTNFGDTQYFGPGTRLTVL.

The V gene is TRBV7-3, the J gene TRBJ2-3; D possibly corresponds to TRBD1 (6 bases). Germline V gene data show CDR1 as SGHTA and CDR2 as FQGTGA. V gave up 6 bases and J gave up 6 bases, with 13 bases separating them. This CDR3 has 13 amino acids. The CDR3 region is CASSNHREDTQYF. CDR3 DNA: TGTGCCAGCAGTAACCACAGGGAGGATACGCAGTATTTT.

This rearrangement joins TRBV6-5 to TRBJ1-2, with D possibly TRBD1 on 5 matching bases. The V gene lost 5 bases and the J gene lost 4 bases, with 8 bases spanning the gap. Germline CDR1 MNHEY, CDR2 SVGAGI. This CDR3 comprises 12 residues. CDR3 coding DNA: TGTGCCAGCAGTGTTAGGGGCTATGGCTACACCTTC. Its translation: CASSVRGYGYTF.

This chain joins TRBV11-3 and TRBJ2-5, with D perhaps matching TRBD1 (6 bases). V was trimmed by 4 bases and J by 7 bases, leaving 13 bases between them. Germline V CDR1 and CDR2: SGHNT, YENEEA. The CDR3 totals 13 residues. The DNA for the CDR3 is TGTGCCAGCAGCTCGACAGGCGTGCGGACCCAGTACTTC. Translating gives CASSSTGVRTQYF.

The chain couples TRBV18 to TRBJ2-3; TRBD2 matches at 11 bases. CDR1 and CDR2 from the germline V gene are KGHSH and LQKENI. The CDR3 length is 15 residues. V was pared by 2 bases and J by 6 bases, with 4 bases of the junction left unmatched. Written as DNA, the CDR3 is TGTGCCAGCTCACCAAAACTAGCGGGAGATGATACGCAGTATTTT. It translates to CASSPKLAGDDTQYF.

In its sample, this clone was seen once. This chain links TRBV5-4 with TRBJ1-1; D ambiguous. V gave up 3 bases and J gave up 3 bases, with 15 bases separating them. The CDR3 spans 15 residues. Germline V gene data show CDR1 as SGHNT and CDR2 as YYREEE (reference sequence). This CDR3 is CASSSWRAVDTEAFF. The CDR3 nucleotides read TGTGCCAGCAGCTCGTGGCGGGCGGTGGACACTGAAGCTTTCTTT.

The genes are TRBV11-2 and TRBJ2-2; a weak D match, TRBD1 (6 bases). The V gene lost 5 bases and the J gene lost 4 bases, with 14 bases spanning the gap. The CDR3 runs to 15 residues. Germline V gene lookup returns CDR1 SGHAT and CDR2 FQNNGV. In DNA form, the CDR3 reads TGTGCCAGCAGCCCTACAGGGCTGGTCACCGGGGAGCTGTTTTTT. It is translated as CASSPTGLVTGELFF.

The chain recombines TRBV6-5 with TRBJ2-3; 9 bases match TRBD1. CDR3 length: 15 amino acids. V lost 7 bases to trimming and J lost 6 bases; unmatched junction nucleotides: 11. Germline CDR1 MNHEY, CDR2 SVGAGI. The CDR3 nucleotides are TGTGCCAGCACAGTCCGGGGACAGGGTGCGGATACGCAGTATTTT. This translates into CASTVRGQGADTQYF.

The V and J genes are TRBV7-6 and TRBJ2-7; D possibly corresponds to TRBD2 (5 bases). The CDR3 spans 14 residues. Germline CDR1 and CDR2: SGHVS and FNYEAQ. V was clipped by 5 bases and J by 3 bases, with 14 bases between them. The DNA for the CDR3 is TGTGCCAGCAGCCTCAGGAGAGAGGGCTACGAGCAGTACTTC. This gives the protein CASSLRREGYEQYF.

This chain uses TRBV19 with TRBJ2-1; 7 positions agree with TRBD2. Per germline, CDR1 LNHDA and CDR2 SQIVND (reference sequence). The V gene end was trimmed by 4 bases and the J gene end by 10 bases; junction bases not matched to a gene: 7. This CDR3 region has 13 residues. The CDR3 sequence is CASSTLVLAEQFF. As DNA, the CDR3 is TGTGCCAGTAGTACCCTAGTACTAGCGGAGCAGTTCTTC.

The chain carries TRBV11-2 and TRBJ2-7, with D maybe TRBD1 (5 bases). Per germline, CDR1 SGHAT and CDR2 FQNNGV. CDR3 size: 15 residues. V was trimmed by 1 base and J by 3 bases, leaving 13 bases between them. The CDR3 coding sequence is TGTGCCAGCAGCTTAGGTGCAGGGCTGAGCTACGAGCAGTACTTC. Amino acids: CASSLGAGLSYEQYF.

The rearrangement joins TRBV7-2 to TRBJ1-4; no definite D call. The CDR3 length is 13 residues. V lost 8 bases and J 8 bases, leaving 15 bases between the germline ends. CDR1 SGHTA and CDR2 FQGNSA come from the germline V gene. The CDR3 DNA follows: TGTGCCAGCCATCCTGGAGTAGGAGAAAAACTGTTTTTT. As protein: CASHPGVGEKLFF.

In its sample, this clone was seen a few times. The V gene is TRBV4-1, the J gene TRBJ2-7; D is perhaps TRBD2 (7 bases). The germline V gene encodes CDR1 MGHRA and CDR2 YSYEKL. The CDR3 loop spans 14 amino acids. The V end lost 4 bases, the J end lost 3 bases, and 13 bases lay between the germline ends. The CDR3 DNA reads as TGCGCCAGCAGCCGGGGGGGGGCAGTCTACGAGCAGTACTTC. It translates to CASSRGGAVYEQYF.